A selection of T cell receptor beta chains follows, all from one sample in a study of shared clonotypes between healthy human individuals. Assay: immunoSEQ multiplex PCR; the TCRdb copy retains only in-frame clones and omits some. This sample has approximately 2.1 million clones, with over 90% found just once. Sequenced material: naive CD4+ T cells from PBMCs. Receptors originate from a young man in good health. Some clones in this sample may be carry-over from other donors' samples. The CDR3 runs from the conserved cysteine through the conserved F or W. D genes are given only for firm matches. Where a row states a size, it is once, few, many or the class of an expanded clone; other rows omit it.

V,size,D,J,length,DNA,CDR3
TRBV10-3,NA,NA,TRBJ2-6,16,TGTGCCATCAGATGGCAGGAGATTCCCGGGGCCAACGTCCTGACTTTC,CAIRWQEIPGANVLTF
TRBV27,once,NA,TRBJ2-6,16,TGTGCCAGCAAAGCGTTGGCCCCCTCTGGGGCCAACGTCCTGACTTTC,CASKALAPSGANVLTF
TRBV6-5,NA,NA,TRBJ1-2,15,TGTGCCAGCAGTTATTCTCTGGAGGGACCTTTTGGCTACACCTTC,CASSYSLEGPFGYTF
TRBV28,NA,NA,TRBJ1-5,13,TGTGCCACCGGGGGCTATAGCAATCAGCCCCAGCATTTT,CATGGYSNQPQHF
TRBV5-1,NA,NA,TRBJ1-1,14,TGCGCCAGCATGGCGGACGGGGGCGTGGAGGAAGCTTTCTTT,CASMADGGVEEAFF
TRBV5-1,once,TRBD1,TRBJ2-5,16,TGCGCCAGCAGTACCGGAGACAGGGGGCCCCAAGAGACCCAGTACTTC,CASSTGDRGPQETQYF
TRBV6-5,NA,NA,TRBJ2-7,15,TGTGCCAGCAGTTACTCGATTTGGCAGCACTACGAGCAGTACTTC,CASSYSIWQHYEQYF
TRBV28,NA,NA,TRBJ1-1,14,TGTGCCAGCAGGTACGCAGGGGAGGGCACTGAAGCTTTCTTT,CASRYAGEGTEAFF
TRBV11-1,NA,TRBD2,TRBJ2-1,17,TGTGCCAGCTTACGGACTAGCGGGAGGGCCGACTACAATGAGCAGTTCTTC,CASLRTSGRADYNEQFF
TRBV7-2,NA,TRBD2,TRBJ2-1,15,TGTGCCAGCAGCTCCTCTAGCGGACAATACAATGAGCAGTTCTTC,CASSSSSGQYNEQFF
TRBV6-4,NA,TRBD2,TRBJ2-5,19,TGTGCCAGCAGGAATCCCGCCCTCCAGCGGGAGAAATTGGAAGAGACCCAGTACTTC,CASRNPALQREKLEETQYF
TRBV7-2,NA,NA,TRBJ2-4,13,TGTGCCAGTGAGGGGGGAGCCAAAAACATTCAGTACTTC,CASEGGAKNIQYF
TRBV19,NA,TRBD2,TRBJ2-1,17,TGTGCCAGTAGTATAGATGGCCTAGCGGGGAGCGGCAATGAGCAGTTCTTC,CASSIDGLAGSGNEQFF
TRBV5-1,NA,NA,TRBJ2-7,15,TGCGCCAGCAGCTTGGCCGGTCCGGGATTCTACGAGCAGTACTTC,CASSLAGPGFYEQYF
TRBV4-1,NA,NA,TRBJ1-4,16,TGCGCCAGCAGCCAAGCCGACCGGGCAACTAATGAAAAACTGTTTTTT,CASSQADRATNEKLFF
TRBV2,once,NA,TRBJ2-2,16,TGTGCCAGCAGTTCCTTGGGAGTGGCCAACACCGGGGAGCTGTTTTTT,CASSSLGVANTGELFF
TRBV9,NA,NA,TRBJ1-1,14,TGTGCCAGCAGCGTCCAACCATCGAACACTGAAGCTTTCTTT,CASSVQPSNTEAFF
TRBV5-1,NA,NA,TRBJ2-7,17,TGCGCCAGCAGCTTGGGGGCCTTCGGTCCCAGCTCCTACGAGCAGTACTTC,CASSLGAFGPSSYEQYF
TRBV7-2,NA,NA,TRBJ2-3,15,TGTGCCAGCAGCTTAGACGGAATTAAGGCAGATACGCAGTATTTT,CASSLDGIKADTQYF
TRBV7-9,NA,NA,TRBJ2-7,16,TGTGCCAGCAGCTCCCAATCGGTAGGGGACGCCTACGAGCAGTACTTC,CASSSQSVGDAYEQYF
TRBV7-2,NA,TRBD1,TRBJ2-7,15,TGTGCCAGCAGCTTAGGCGAGGGGGCAACCTACGAGCAGTACTTC,CASSLGEGATYEQYF
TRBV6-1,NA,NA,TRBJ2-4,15,TGTGCCAGCAGTCTTTTAATTACTGGGGGGAACATTCAGTACTTC,CASSLLITGGNIQYF
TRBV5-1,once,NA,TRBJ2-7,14,TGCGCCAGCAGCTCGAGGACCGAGGTGAACGAGCAGTACTTC,CASSSRTEVNEQYF
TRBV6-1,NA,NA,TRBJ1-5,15,TGTGCCAGCAGTGAGGGTTCTTATAGCAATCAGCCCCAGCATTTT,CASSEGSYSNQPQHF
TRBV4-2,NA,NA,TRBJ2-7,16,TGTGCCAGCAGCCAAGATGTTGGGGCAGGTTCCTACGAGCAGTACTTC,CASSQDVGAGSYEQYF
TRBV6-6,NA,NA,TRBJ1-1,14,TGTGCCAGCAGCGTAATTACAGGGAATACTGAAGCTTTCTTT,CASSVITGNTEAFF
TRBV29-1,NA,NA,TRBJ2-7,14,TGCAGCGTTGAAAGCGGCAGCGGCTCCTACGAGCAGTACTTC,CSVESGSGSYEQYF
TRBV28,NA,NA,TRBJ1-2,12,TGTGCCAGCGGGCAGAACAACTATGGCTACACCTTC,CASGQNNYGYTF
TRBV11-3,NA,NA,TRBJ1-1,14,TGTGCCAGCAGCCGGACTGCGGGGGACACTGAAGCTTTCTTT,CASSRTAGDTEAFF
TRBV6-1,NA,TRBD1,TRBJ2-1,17,TGTGCCAGCAGTGAAGCGCAGGGGACAGGGATTTACAATGAGCAGTTCTTC,CASSEAQGTGIYNEQFF
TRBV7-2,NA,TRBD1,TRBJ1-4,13,TGTGCCAGCAGGGGACAGGGTGGTGAAAAACTGTTTTTT,CASRGQGGEKLFF
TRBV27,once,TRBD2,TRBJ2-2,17,TGTGCCAGCAGTCCGTTAAAAGGGACTAGCGGGATGGGGGAGCTGTTTTTT,CASSPLKGTSGMGELFF
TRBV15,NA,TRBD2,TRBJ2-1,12,TGTGCCACCCGGGGGGACCCCAATGAGCAGTTCTTC,CATRGDPNEQFF
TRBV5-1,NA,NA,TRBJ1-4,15,TGCGCCAGCAGCCTCCTGGGCGGCACTAATGAAAAACTGTTTTTT,CASSLLGGTNEKLFF
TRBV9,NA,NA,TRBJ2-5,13,TGTGCCAGCAGCGTAGCAGGGGAAGAGACCCAGTACTTC,CASSVAGEETQYF